These 16 T cell receptor beta chains were all obtained from the same sample, sequenced in a study of T cells in localized non-small cell lung cancer. Method: immunoSEQ multiplex PCR; TCRdb's copy keeps in-frame clones and lacks some. The repertoire holds under 55,000 clones, with about 78% as singletons. Sequenced material: PBMCs, taken before any cancer treatment. These receptors all stem from a woman aged 35-75 years with stage II lung adenocarcinoma.

This clone has more than one count but fewer than ten. V gene TRBV4-1 combines with J gene TRBJ1-5, with 9 positions matching TRBD1. CDR3 length: 16 residues. The germline CDR1 and CDR2 sequences are MGHRA and YSYEKL. Germline trimming cut 2 bases from V and 6 bases from J; bases unmatched to any gene: 8. The CDR3 loop is CASSQPGTGIGQPQHF. Written as DNA, the CDR3 is TGCGCCAGCAGCCAACCCGGGACAGGGATTGGTCAGCCCCAGCATTTT.

The CDR3 sequence is CASSTPHEVVARMNTEAFF. In nucleotides, the CDR3 is TGTGCCAGCAGCACCCCCCACGAGGTTGTTGCGAGGATGAACACTGAAGCTTTCTTT. The chain recombines TRBV7-9 with TRBJ1-1; D gene ambiguous. This CDR3 is 19 amino acids long. Per the germline V gene, CDR1 is SEHNR and CDR2 is FQNEAQ (reference sequence). V lost 5 bases and J lost 0, with 25 bases in between.

This clone showed up just a few times. The V gene is TRBV15, the J gene TRBJ2-1; TRBD2 matches at 7 bases. CDR1 and CDR2 (germline): LNHNV, YYDKDF (reference sequence). The CDR3 has 14 amino acids. V was clipped by 9 bases and J by 9 bases; unmatched bases: 14. CDR3 DNA sequence: TGTGCCACTGGAGGAGATAGCCCGGGAGGTGAGCAGTTCTTC. Translated: CATGGDSPGGEQFF.

V and J are TRBV11-2 and TRBJ1-2; no firm D call. The CDR3 extends over 14 amino acids. The V and J ends lost 1 base and 3 bases respectively, with 9 bases between them. CDR1 SGHAT and CDR2 FQNNGV come from the germline V gene. CDR3 amino acids: CASSLALTDYGYTF. CDR3 bases: TGTGCCAGCAGCTTAGCGCTAACCGACTATGGCTACACCTTC.

This chain uses TRBV11-3 with TRBJ2-7; tentatively, D is TRBD1 or TRBD2 (7 bases each). From germline, CDR1 is SGHNT and CDR2 YENEEA. The CDR3 extends over 14 amino acids. Trimming shortened V by 2 bases and J by 6 bases, and 14 bases separated the two germline ends. CDR3 loop: CASSLRGRGSEQYF. The DNA of the CDR3 is TGTGCCAGCAGCTTAAGGGGGCGCGGGAGCGAGCAGTACTTC.

The chain joins TRBV7-2 to TRBJ2-1, with D possibly TRBD1 on 5 matching bases. Germline loops: CDR1 SGHTA, CDR2 FQGNSA. The CDR3 has 15 amino acids. V gave up 5 bases and J gave up 1 base, with 12 bases separating them. The DNA of the CDR3 is TGTGCCAGCAGCCCAATGGGGCCGTCCTACAATGAGCAGTTCTTC. Protein sequence: CASSPMGPSYNEQFF.

The CDR3, as DNA: TGTGCCAGCAGTTCTGATATCCTACTCATCCAAGAGACCCAGTACTTC. Its protein is CASSSDILLIQETQYF. V and J are TRBV25-1 and TRBJ2-5; no reliable D call. CDR1 and CDR2 (germline): MGHDK, SYGVNS. The CDR3 contains 16 residues. Deletions cut 5 bases from V and 1 base from J, with 17 bases between.

As DNA, the CDR3 is TGTGCCAGCAGCCAAGAGTTGGACAGTGAAGCTTTCTTT. This encodes CASSQELDSEAFF. The rearrangement links TRBV4-2 to TRBJ1-1, with D possibly matching TRBD1 (6 bases). Germline CDR1 LGHNA, CDR2 YNFKEQ. The CDR3 has 13 amino acids. The germline V and J ends were trimmed by 0 bases and 7 bases, with 9 bases remaining between them.

Turning to this clone: The sample carries other DNA sequences with the same CDR3. The chain joins TRBV19 to TRBJ1-1; D is perhaps TRBD1 (5 bases). Looked up from germline, CDR1 is LNHDA and CDR2 is SQIVND (reference sequence). Between the trimmed V and J ends, which lost 5 bases and 5 bases, there was a span of 15 bases. The CDR3 loop spans 14 amino acids. The CDR3 reads CASSGSRGQTEAFF. Here the CDR3 DNA reads TGTGCCAGTAGTGGCTCCCGGGGCCAAACTGAAGCTTTCTTT.

The chain joins TRBV4-2 to TRBJ2-5, with D possibly matching TRBD1 (7 bases). From germline, CDR1 is LGHNA and CDR2 YNFKEQ. V was pared by 4 bases and J by 1 base, with 16 bases between. This CDR3 has 16 residues. CDR3 in amino acids: CASSPTGGGPQETQYF. The CDR3 DNA sequence: TGTGCCAGCAGCCCCACCGGAGGGGGCCCCCAAGAGACCCAGTACTTC.

This chain uses TRBV19 with TRBJ1-2; possible D gene TRBD1, 5 bases. Trimming removed 5 bases at V and 0 bases at J, with 13 bases between. The length of the CDR3 is 15 residues. Germline V lookup: CDR1 LNHDA, CDR2 SQIVND (reference sequence). CDR3 region: CASSGRQLANYGYTF. CDR3 DNA sequence: TGTGCCAGTAGTGGACGACAGCTGGCTAACTATGGCTACACCTTC.

The V gene is TRBV6-5, the J gene TRBJ2-7; 10 bases map to TRBD1. Germline loops: CDR1 MNHEY, CDR2 SVGAGI. The CDR3 loop spans 15 amino acids. Trimming cost V 4 bases and J 2 bases; bases outside gene matches: 5. The CDR3 coding sequence is TGTGCCAGCAGTTCCTGGACAGGGGGGACCTACGAGCAGTACTTC. Translation: CASSSWTGGTYEQYF.

The sample holds a few counts of this clone. J is TRBJ2-1 and V is TRBV7-3; D is ambiguous. The V gene's germline CDR1 is SGHTA and CDR2 FQGTGA. This CDR3 has 13 amino acids. V lost 4 bases, J lost 9 bases, and 13 bases lay in between. The CDR3 loop reads CASSSPPRSEQFF. CDR3 sequence (DNA): TGTGCCAGCAGCTCCCCCCCAAGGAGTGAGCAGTTCTTC.

The chain links TRBV6-5 to TRBJ2-4; D uncertain. The V and J ends lost 0 bases and 3 bases respectively, with 12 bases between them. This CDR3 contains 16 residues. From germline, CDR1 is MNHEY and CDR2 SVGAGI. CDR3 sequence reads: CASSYSNNWDKNIQYF. CDR3 in DNA: TGTGCCAGCAGTTACTCAAATAACTGGGACAAAAACATTCAGTACTTC.

DNA for the CDR3: TGCGCCAGCAGCCAAGACTGGGACAGGGCTAATGGCTACACCTTC. Residues: CASSQDWDRANGYTF. The chain has TRBV4-1 and TRBJ1-2, with 9 nucleotides matching TRBD1. The CDR3 is 15 amino acids. V was pared by 0 bases and J by 6 bases, with 5 bases of the junction left unmatched. Germline-derived CDR1 and CDR2 are MGHRA and YSYEKL.

The chain carries TRBV7-2 and TRBJ2-4, with TRBD2 matching 7 bases. V lost 1 base and J lost 0; bases outside the gene matches: 6. Germline V CDR1 and CDR2: SGHTA, FQGNSA. This CDR3 spans 17 amino acids. CDR3 coding DNA: TGTGCCAGCAGCTTAGGCTCGGGGGGTGAAGCCAAAAACATTCAGTACTTC. Translating it yields CASSLGSGGEAKNIQYF.